This is a list of T cell receptor beta chains from one sample in a study of memory CD4+ T cells and cytomegalovirus serostatus. Clones were sequenced by immunoSEQ multiplex PCR, and TCRdb holds only the in-frame ones, with some missing. Seen here are 80,000 or so clones, 78% observed once, and the top ten hold 2% to 3%. Material: memory CD4+ T cells from blood. The receptors shown here come from an adult in good health and CMV-seropositive. Both conserved end residues are part of each CDR3. D genes are given only for firm matches. Only part of the rows carry a size: once, few, many, or a class if the clone is expanded.

size,D,J,V,DNA,CDR3
-,-,TRBJ2-6,TRBV5-8,TGTGCCAGCAAGCTACAGGGAACGGGGGCCAACGTCCTGACTTTC,CASKLQGTGANVLTF
few,TRBD1,TRBJ1-2,TRBV4-1,TGCGCCAGCAGCCTCAGGGGACAGGGCTACTATGGCTACACCTTC,CASSLRGQGYYGYTF
-,-,TRBJ1-2,TRBV6-4,TGTGCCAGCAGTGATGGAGATGGCTACACCTTC,CASSDGDGYTF
-,-,TRBJ2-1,TRBV5-1,TGCGCCAGCAGCCCCGGGGATCGAGGTAATGAGCAGTTCTTC,CASSPGDRGNEQFF
-,TRBD2,TRBJ2-3,TRBV28,TGTGCCAGCAGTTCGGGACTAGCTAATACGCAGTATTTT,CASSSGLANTQYF
-,-,TRBJ1-2,TRBV29-1,TGCAGCGCCTCGAACAGTTTCTATGGCTACACCTTC,CSASNSFYGYTF
-,-,TRBJ1-5,TRBV21-1,TGTGCCAGTAACAAAGCAGGGGCCAGTAAACAGTGTATTAGCAATCAGCCCCAGCATTTT,CASNKAGASKQCISNQPQHF
once,-,TRBJ1-1,TRBV29-1,TGCAGCGCTATATGGGGACGGGGAAACACTGAAGCTTTCTTT,CSAIWGRGNTEAFF
-,TRBD1,TRBJ1-1,TRBV19,TGTGCCAGTAGTATAGATCGCACTGACAGGGGGCTCACTGAAGCTTTCTTT,CASSIDRTDRGLTEAFF
-,-,TRBJ2-3,TRBV2,TGTGCCAGCAGTGTCTCGATGGATACGCAGTATTTT,CASSVSMDTQYF
-,TRBD1,TRBJ1-6,TRBV2,TGTGCCACAGACAGGGAGGTTATGGTAAATTCACCCCTCCACTTT,CATDREVMVNSPLHF
-,TRBD1,TRBJ1-6,TRBV6-6,TGTGCCAGCAGCTCGGGACAGGTGGATTCACCCCTCCACTTT,CASSSGQVDSPLHF
-,-,TRBJ1-2,TRBV4-1,TGCGCCAGCAGCTCGGTGAGGGGGGACTATGGCTACACCTTC,CASSSVRGDYGYTF
-,TRBD1,TRBJ1-1,TRBV11-3,TGTGCCAGCAGCTCAGGGGGGGTCCTGAACACTGAAGCTTTCTTT,CASSSGGVLNTEAFF
-,TRBD2,TRBJ2-1,TRBV5-1,TGCGCCAGCAGCTTTGCGGGGGATGAGCAGTTCTTC,CASSFAGDEQFF
once,TRBD1,TRBJ2-1,TRBV5-1,TGCGCCAGCGAGGGACAGGCTATGGGCAATGAGCAGTTCTTC,CASEGQAMGNEQFF
-,-,TRBJ1-1,TRBV7-8,TGTGCCAGCACCTACAGGGCCACCACTGAAGCTTTCTTT,CASTYRATTEAFF
-,-,TRBJ1-1,TRBV5-1,TGCGCCAGCAGCCCCGCGGGGGGGCCCAACACTGAAGCTTTCTTT,CASSPAGGPNTEAFF
-,TRBD2,TRBJ2-1,TRBV27,TGTGCCAGCAGTTTCCCCTCTCGAAGGGGAGGGAACAATGAGCAGTTCTTC,CASSFPSRRGGNNEQFF
-,-,TRBJ2-1,TRBV7-6,TGTGCCAGCAGCTTAGCTACGGAAGCGGGTGAGCAGTTCTTC,CASSLATEAGEQFF
-,-,TRBJ1-1,TRBV20-1,TGCAGTGCTAGGTGGGGTACTGAAGCTTTCTTT,CSARWGTEAFF
-,-,TRBJ2-1,TRBV11-3,TGTGCCAGCAGCCATAGCCCTCCCTCCTACAATGAGCAGTTCTTC,CASSHSPPSYNEQFF
-,-,TRBJ1-1,TRBV15,TGTGCCACCAGCGTCCGACAGAACACTGAAGCTTTCTTT,CATSVRQNTEAFF
-,-,TRBJ1-2,TRBV4-1,TGCGCCAGCAGCCAACCTCTCGCGGAGGGGCGCAGCTTC,CASSQPLAEGRSF
-,TRBD2,TRBJ2-3,TRBV2,TGTGCCAGCAAGAGAGAACTAGCGGGAGGAAAGGTAGATACGCAGTATTTT,CASKRELAGGKVDTQYF
-,-,TRBJ2-6,TRBV5-6,TGTGCCAGCAGACAAACTGGGGCCAACGTCCTGACTTTC,CASRQTGANVLTF
-,-,TRBJ2-3,TRBV5-5,TGTGCCAGCAGCCGGCAGGGGGGCTGGGGCACAGATACGCAGTATTTT,CASSRQGGWGTDTQYF
-,-,TRBJ1-1,TRBV5-6,TGTGCCAGCAGCTTTAAGGTGAACACTGAAGCTTTCTTT,CASSFKVNTEAFF
few,-,TRBJ1-1,TRBV20-1,TGCAGTGCTCGACAGCCCCGGCAAGCTTTCTTT,CSARQPRQAFF
-,TRBD2,TRBJ2-1,TRBV4-3,TGCGCCAGCAGCCAAGAAATTAGCGGGAGGATCCAATCTGACTCCTACTACAATGAGCAGTTCTTC,CASSQEISGRIQSDSYYNEQFF
-,TRBD2,TRBJ2-1,TRBV7-9,TGTGCCAGCAGCTTACACCGGAAAGCGGGAGTAAATAGTGAGCAGTTCTTC,CASSLHRKAGVNSEQFF
many,TRBD2,TRBJ2-5,TRBV11-2,TGTGCCAGCAGCTTGAGTGGACTAGCAGAAGAGACCCAGTACTTC,CASSLSGLAEETQYF
-,-,TRBJ1-4,TRBV4-3,TGCGCCAGCAGCCAAAACTCGAATGAAAAACTGTTTTTT,CASSQNSNEKLFF
-,-,TRBJ1-2,TRBV7-2,TGTGCCAGCAGCCCATCACAGGCCGCTAACTATGGCTACACCTTC,CASSPSQAANYGYTF
-,-,TRBJ2-5,TRBV9,TGTGCCAGCAGCGTATCGGAAGAAGAGACCCAGTACTTC,CASSVSEEETQYF
-,-,TRBJ1-1,TRBV6-6,TGTGCCAGCAGAATCGAAGTAGACACTGAAGCTTTCTTT,CASRIEVDTEAFF
-,-,TRBJ1-3,TRBV10-3,TGTGCCATAGGGGTAGCTGGAAACACCATATATTTT,CAIGVAGNTIYF
once,TRBD1,TRBJ2-4,TRBV7-9,TGTGCCAGCAGCCCGGGACAGGGGCTCATTCAGTACTTC,CASSPGQGLIQYF
-,-,TRBJ2-7,TRBV10-3,TGTGCCATCAGTGATCAGGGTCGGGGCGAGCAGTACTTC,CAISDQGRGEQYF